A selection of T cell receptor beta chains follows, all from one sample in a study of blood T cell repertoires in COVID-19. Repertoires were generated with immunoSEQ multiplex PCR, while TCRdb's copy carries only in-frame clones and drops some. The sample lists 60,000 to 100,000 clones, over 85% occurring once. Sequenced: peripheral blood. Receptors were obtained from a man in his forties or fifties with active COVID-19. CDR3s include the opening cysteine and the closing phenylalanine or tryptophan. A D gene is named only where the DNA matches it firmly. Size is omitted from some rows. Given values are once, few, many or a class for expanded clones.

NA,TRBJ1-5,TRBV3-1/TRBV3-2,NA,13,TGTGCCAGCAGCCAAGTCCCCCGTCAGCCCCAGCATTTT,CASSQVPRQPQHF
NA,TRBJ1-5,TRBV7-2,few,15,TGTGCCAGCAGCTTAGCAGGGGGTAGCAATCAGCCCCAGCATTTT,CASSLAGGSNQPQHF
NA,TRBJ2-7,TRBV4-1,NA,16,TGCGCCAGCAGCCAAGATCTTAGCGGACGGGCCTACGAGCAGTACTTC,CASSQDLSGRAYEQYF
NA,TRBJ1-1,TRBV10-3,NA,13,TGTGCCATCAGTGGGGTCCGGGGCACTGAAGCTTTCTTT,CAISGVRGTEAFF
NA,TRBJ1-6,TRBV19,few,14,TGTGCCAGTACCAATAGGGGAGGGGATTCACCCCTCCACTTT,CASTNRGGDSPLHF
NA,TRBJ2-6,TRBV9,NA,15,TGTGCCAGCAGCGTTCAGGAAGCTGGGGCCAACGTCCTGACTTTC,CASSVQEAGANVLTF
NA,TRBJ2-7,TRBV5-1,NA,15,TGCGCCAGCAGCGGGGATGAGGGAGCGTTCCGGGGGCAGTACTTC,CASSGDEGAFRGQYF
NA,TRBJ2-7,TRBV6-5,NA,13,TGTGCCACCAGGGACTCAAGTCTCATTGGGCAGTACTTC,CATRDSSLIGQYF
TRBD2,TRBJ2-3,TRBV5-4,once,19,TGTGCCAGCAGCTTGCCTCATCCTAGCGGGAGTATAAGCACAGATACGCAGTATTTT,CASSLPHPSGSISTDTQYF
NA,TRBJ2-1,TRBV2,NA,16,TGTGCCAGCAGTGAAGTCCGATACAACTCCTACAATGAGCAGTTCTTC,CASSEVRYNSYNEQFF
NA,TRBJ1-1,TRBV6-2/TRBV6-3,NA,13,TGTGCCAGCAGTCCCACGCCGGGGATCGGAGCTTTCTTT,CASSPTPGIGAFF
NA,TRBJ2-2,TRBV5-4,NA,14,TGTGCCAGCAGCATACAGGGGAACACCGGGGAGCTGTTTTTT,CASSIQGNTGELFF
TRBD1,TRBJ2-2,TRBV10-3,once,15,TGTGCCATATTCTCCGGGACAGGGGTTTCCGGGGAGCTGTTTTTT,CAIFSGTGVSGELFF
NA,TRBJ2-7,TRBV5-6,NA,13,TGTGCCAGCAGCTTGGTTGACACCTACGAGCAGTACTTC,CASSLVDTYEQYF
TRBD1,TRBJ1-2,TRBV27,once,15,TGTGCCAGCAGTTTATCGGGACAGGGGAACTATGGCTACACCTTC,CASSLSGQGNYGYTF
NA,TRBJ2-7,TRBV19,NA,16,TGTGCCAGTAGCCCGGACAGTCGGGGAGCCTCCTACGAGCAGTACTTC,CASSPDSRGASYEQYF
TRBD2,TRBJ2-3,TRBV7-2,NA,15,TGTGCCAGCAGCTTAACTAGCGGGCCGACAGATACGCAGTATTTT,CASSLTSGPTDTQYF
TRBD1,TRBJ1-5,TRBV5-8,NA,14,TGTGCCAGCAGCAGGACAGGGGGCAATCAGCCCCAGCATTTT,CASSRTGGNQPQHF
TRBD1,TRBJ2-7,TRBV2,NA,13,TGTGCCAGCGTAGGACAGGGGAGGACCGAGCAGTACTTC,CASVGQGRTEQYF
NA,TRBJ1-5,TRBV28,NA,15,TGTGCCAGCACTTTGGGGGGGATGGGCAATCAGCCCCAGCATTTT,CASTLGGMGNQPQHF
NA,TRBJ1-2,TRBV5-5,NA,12,TGTGCCAGCAGAAGCGGGGGCTATGGCTACACCTTC,CASRSGGYGYTF
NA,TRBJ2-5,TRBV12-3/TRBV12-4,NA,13,TGTGCCAGCACTCTTGGCGGGGGCCTCGACCAGTACTTC,CASTLGGGLDQYF
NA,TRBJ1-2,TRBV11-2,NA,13,TGTGCCAGCAGCTCGACGGGGGTCTATGGCTACACCTTC,CASSSTGVYGYTF
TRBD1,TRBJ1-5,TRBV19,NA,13,TGTGCCAGCCGGGACAGGGGGCTTCAGCCCCAGCATTTT,CASRDRGLQPQHF
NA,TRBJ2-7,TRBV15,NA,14,TGTGCCACCAGCAGAGATAGAGGCCAATACGAGCAGTACTTC,CATSRDRGQYEQYF
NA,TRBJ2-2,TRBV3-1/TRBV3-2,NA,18,TGTGCCAGCAGCCAAGTCGGTGCCCGATATGCAGGGTACGGGGAGCTGTTTTTT,CASSQVGARYAGYGELFF
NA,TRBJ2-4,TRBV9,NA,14,TGTGCCAGCAGCGTAGCCCAGGGGAACGACATTCAGTACTTC,CASSVAQGNDIQYF
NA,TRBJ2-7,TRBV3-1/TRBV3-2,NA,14,TGTGCCAGCACCCCAACATCTAGCGCCTACGAGCAGTACTTC,CASTPTSSAYEQYF
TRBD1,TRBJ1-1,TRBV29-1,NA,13,TGCAGCGGGGACAGCTGGTCGAACACTGAAGCTTTCTTT,CSGDSWSNTEAFF
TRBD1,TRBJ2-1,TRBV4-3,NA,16,TGCGCCAGCAGCCATCAACTCGACAGGGGGGACAATGAGCAGTTCTTC,CASSHQLDRGDNEQFF
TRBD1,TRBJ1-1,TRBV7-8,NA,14,TGTGCCAGCAGCGTGACAGGGCAGAACACTGAAGCTTTCTTT,CASSVTGQNTEAFF
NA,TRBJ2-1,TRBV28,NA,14,TGTGCCAGCAGTCAGGGGTTCTCAATCGGAGAGCAGTTCTTC,CASSQGFSIGEQFF
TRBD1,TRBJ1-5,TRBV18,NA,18,TGTGCCAGCTCATCCGGGACAGGGGCCCTCTTTTTCAATCAGCCCCAGCATTTT,CASSSGTGALFFNQPQHF
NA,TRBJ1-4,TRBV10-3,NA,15,TGTGCCATCAGTGAGTCACCGGGGTTCAGGGAAAAACTGTTTTTT,CAISESPGFREKLFF
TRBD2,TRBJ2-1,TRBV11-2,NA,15,TGTGCCAGCAGCTTAGAAGGGGTGACTAGCCGTGAGCAGTTCTTC,CASSLEGVTSREQFF
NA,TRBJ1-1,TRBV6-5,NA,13,TGTGCCAGCAGTTATCGGTACGGGACTGAAGCTTTCTTT,CASSYRYGTEAFF
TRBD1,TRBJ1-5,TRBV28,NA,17,TGTGCCAGCAGTGGCGACAGGGGAGCTTATAGCAATCAGCCCCAGCATTTT,CASSGDRGAYSNQPQHF
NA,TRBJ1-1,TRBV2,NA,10,TGTGCCAGCATTTTAAGGGGAGCTTTCTTT,CASILRGAFF
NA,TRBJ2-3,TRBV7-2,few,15,TGTGCCAGCAGCTTAGCGGGGAGGAGCACAGATACGCAGTATTTT,CASSLAGRSTDTQYF
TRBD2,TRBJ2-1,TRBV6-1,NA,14,TGTGCCAGCAATTTAGCGGGATATAACAATGAGCAGTTCTTC,CASNLAGYNNEQFF
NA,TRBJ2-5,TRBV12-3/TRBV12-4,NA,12,TGTGCCAGCAGCCAGACTCCAGAGACCCAGTACTTC,CASSQTPETQYF
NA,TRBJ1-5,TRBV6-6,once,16,TGTGCCAGCAGTTACATACAGCGGGGGAGCAATCAGCCCCAGCATTTT,CASSYIQRGSNQPQHF
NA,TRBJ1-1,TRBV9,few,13,TGTGCCAGCAGCTTACGGACAGACACTGAAGCTTTCTTT,CASSLRTDTEAFF